Listed here are 5 T cell receptor beta chains from one sample, sequenced in a study of beta chain features in type 1 diabetes. The entirety of the isolated RNA underwent reverse transcription, so expressed TCRB transcripts were sequenced. TCRdb's copy holds only in-frame clones and misses some; the assay was immunoSEQ multiplex PCR. The sample carries almost 350,000 clones, approximately 8% recorded once. Input material: central memory CD4+ T cells from blood. These receptors were taken from a young woman in good health.

The rearrangement links TRBV7-8 to TRBJ2-2; D is ambiguous. V shed 2 bases and J shed 6 bases, with 16 bases lying between them. Germline CDR1 SGHVS, CDR2 FQNEAQ. This CDR3 is 16 amino acids long. Here the CDR3 reads CASSLRSLGGAGELFF. DNA for the CDR3: TGTGCCAGCAGCTTAAGGTCCCTTGGTGGGGCCGGGGAGCTGTTTTTT.

This clone was observed a few times. The chain uses TRBV18 and TRBJ2-7; D remains unclear. V was cut by 1 base and J by 4 bases, with 11 bases left in between. The V gene's germline CDR1 is KGHSH and CDR2 LQKENI. CDR3 length: 14 amino acids. CDR3 bases: TGTGCCAGCTCACCACAAGGGCAGAGTTACGAGCAGTACTTC. This sequence encodes CASSPQGQSYEQYF.

J is TRBJ1-2 and V is TRBV7-2; TRBD1 agrees at 7 bases. The ends lost 5 bases at V and 4 bases at J; junction bases unmatched: 7. CDR3 length equals 14 residues. CDR1 is SGHTA and CDR2 is FQGNSA in the germline V gene. This chain's CDR3 is CASSPGTASYGYTF. The CDR3 coding sequence is TGTGCCAGCAGCCCAGGGACAGCATCCTATGGCTACACCTTC.

V gene TRBV29-1 combines with J gene TRBJ1-2, with 8 bases identical to TRBD1. Germline trimming cut 6 bases from V and 3 bases from J; bases unmatched to any gene: 6. Germline V CDR1 and CDR2: SQVTM, ANQGSEA. The CDR3 covers 13 residues. CDR3 coding DNA: TGCAGCGTACGACAGGGGAGGGACTATGGCTACACCTTC. Its translation is CSVRQGRDYGYTF.

This clone was recorded a few times. In the same sample, other DNA sequences code for this CDR3. This chain connects TRBV29-1 to TRBJ2-3; possibly TRBD2 for D (7 bases). The CDR3 consists of 15 residues. Germline V CDR1 and CDR2: SQVTM, ANQGSEA. Trimming took off 3 bases at V and 4 bases at J, with 17 bases between the two ends. The CDR3 bases are TGCAGCGTTGATGGGGGGGCGCGGGGGCCAGATACGCAGTATTTT. Protein: CSVDGGARGPDTQYF.